The text below deals with one T cell receptor (beta chain). Germline CDR1 reads GTSNPN; CDR2 reads SVGIG (reference sequence). This CDR3 is built from 16 residues. V shed 1 base and J 2 bases; nucleotides not matched to a gene: 6. This specimen comes from a study of blood T cell repertoires in COVID-19. Study-level background: Acute and convalescent COVID-19 samples came from the United States, Italy and Spain. The cDNA or gDNA used as material had been derived from T cells, B-cell-depleted T cells, or PBMCs.

Authors' analysis steps: Scientists estimated how many nucleated cells there were by amplifying reference gene primers. TCRdb's copy holds only in-frame clones and misses some; the assay was immunoSEQ multiplex PCR. That table supplies the V and J calls and clone size; D and trimming were determined from the DNA. The sample records fewer than 90,000 clones, approximately 88% being singletons. The TCR sequence derives from a man in his 70s with acute or convalescent COVID-19. The genes are TRBV30 and TRBJ2-2, with 8 nucleotides matching TRBD1. The sample consisted of peripheral blood. CDR3 loop: CAWSGPTGGNTGELFF. For the CDR3, the DNA is TGTGCCTGGAGTGGACCCACAGGGGGAAACACCGGGGAGCTGTTTTTT.